The 20 T cell receptor beta chains reported below all come from one sample, sequenced in a study of cytomegalovirus exposure and HLA in healthy donors (dated by TCRdb to the late 2010s). Library preparation used the immunoSEQ multiplex PCR assay. A mixture of 60 forward primers for TCR Vbeta segments and 13 reverse primers for TCR Jbeta segments was used in the multiplex PCR. Entries here come from immuneACCESS through TCRdb and include only in-frame sequences with V and J called. Some clones fail to appear in such tables; in the studies checked, an unresolved V gene covers under half of the shortfall, and the cause of the remainder is unknown. This sample lists some 90,000 clones; 76% were detected once. The ten top clones hold roughly 5% of the sample. The sample comprised PBMCs. The source of these receptors is a young man in good health and CMV-seropositive.

This rearrangement joins TRBV27 to TRBJ2-5; 9 nucleotides align to TRBD2. The germline V gene encodes CDR1 MNHEY and CDR2 SMNVEV (reference sequence). The CDR3 extends over 18 amino acids. Unmatched junction bases numbered 11, after V lost 1 base and J lost 2 bases. The CDR3 nucleotides read TGTGCCAGCAGTTTATATCCGCGGGAGGGCCAGAGACAAGAGACCCAGTACTTC. Encoded protein: CASSLYPREGQRQETQYF.

The chain uses TRBV11-3 and TRBJ1-3; no definite D call. This CDR3 spans 15 amino acids. V was pared by 4 bases and J by 2 bases, with 12 bases between. CDR1 and CDR2 (germline): SGHNT, YENEEA. The CDR3 reads CASSSPREPGNTIYF. CDR3 nucleotide sequence: TGTGCCAGCAGCTCGCCTAGAGAACCTGGAAACACCATATATTTT.

This sequence joins TRBV4-3 and TRBJ1-6; no definite D call. Germline V gene lookup returns CDR1 LGHNA and CDR2 YSLEER. The V gene lost 1 base and the J gene lost 7 bases, with 8 bases spanning the gap. This CDR3 spans 14 amino acids. The CDR3 nucleotides read TGCGCCAGCAGCCAAGTGGAGCCCAATTCACCCCTCCACTTT. Its translation is CASSQVEPNSPLHF.

There are many counts of this clone. The rearrangement links TRBV11-2 to TRBJ2-7, with D uncertain. Trimming pared 2 bases from V and 5 bases from J, leaving 4 bases between. The CDR3 runs to 11 residues. In germline, CDR1 is SGHAT, CDR2 FQNNGV. The CDR3 is CASSLWHEQYF. CDR3 DNA: TGTGCCAGCAGCTTATGGCACGAGCAGTACTTC.

This chain uses TRBV30 with TRBJ2-3; D perhaps matches TRBD2 (6 bases). Germline assignment: CDR1 GTSNPN and CDR2 SVGIG (reference sequence). The length of the CDR3 is 14 residues. V shed 5 bases and J shed 3 bases, with 15 bases lying between them. The CDR3 region is CAWGMGGGTDTQYF. Here the CDR3 DNA reads TGTGCCTGGGGGATGGGGGGTGGGACAGATACGCAGTATTTT. Filled out from reference TRBV30 and TRBJ2-3, the complete variable domain reads SQTIHQWPATLVQPVGSPLSLECTVEGTSNPNLYWYRQAAGRGLQLLFYSVGIGQISSEVPQNLSASRPQDRQFILSSKKLLLSDSGFYLCAWGMGGGTDTQYFGPGTRLTVL.

CDR3 protein: CASSPGSMHYGYTF. CDR3 nucleotides: TGTGCCAGCAGTCCGGGGAGCATGCACTATGGCTACACCTTC. The rearrangement joins TRBV6-1 to TRBJ1-2; D remains ambiguous. Germline CDR1 and CDR2: MNHNS and SASEGT. Trimming pared 5 bases from V and 3 bases from J, leaving 13 bases between. CDR3 length equals 14 residues.

This chain links TRBV19 with TRBJ2-1; TRBD2 matches at 12 bases. V dropped 5 bases and J dropped 5; count of bases not matched to a gene: 4. The CDR3 is 15 residues long. The germline gives CDR1 LNHDA, CDR2 SQIVND (reference sequence). DNA for the CDR3: TGTGCCAGTAGTTGGACTAGCGGGACCCACAATGAGCAGTTCTTC. It specifies CASSWTSGTHNEQFF.

This chain joins TRBV30 and TRBJ1-1; no definite D call. V gave up 0 bases and J gave up 3 bases, with 11 bases separating them. This CDR3 has 14 amino acids. CDR1 GTSNPN and CDR2 SVGIG come from the germline V gene (reference sequence). The CDR3 loop is CAWSVGGLDTEAFF. DNA for the CDR3: TGTGCCTGGAGTGTGGGAGGGCTTGACACTGAAGCTTTCTTT.

The rearrangement joins TRBV4-2 to TRBJ1-2; 7 bases match TRBD1. CDR3 size: 16 residues. The V and J ends lost 3 bases and 3 bases, in that order; junction bases with no gene match: 10. Germline CDR1 and CDR2: LGHNA and YNFKEQ. The DNA of the CDR3 is TGTGCCAGCAGCCAGGGCCACGGGGACAGTTACTATGGCTACACCTTC. This encodes CASSQGHGDSYYGYTF.

The chain joins TRBV15 to TRBJ2-1; a possible D gene is TRBD1 (6 bases). The CDR3 consists of 13 residues. The V gene lost 3 bases and the J gene lost 11 bases, with 14 bases spanning the gap. Germline lookup yields CDR1 LNHNV and CDR2 YYDKDF (reference sequence). This CDR3 is CATSSRSQGQQFF. The CDR3 region has the DNA TGTGCCACCAGCAGTCGATCACAGGGTCAGCAGTTCTTC.

The chain links TRBV4-1 to TRBJ1-4, with D possibly being TRBD1 (6 bases). V shed 4 bases and J shed 5 bases, with 14 bases lying between them. Germline values: CDR1 MGHRA, CDR2 YSYEKL. CDR3 length: 15 residues. CDR3 nucleotide sequence: TGCGCCAGCAGCCGGGCAGGGGTTGGGAATGAAAAACTGTTTTTT. Its protein is CASSRAGVGNEKLFF.

CDR3 protein: CASSLGNGQGSLGTQYF. The CDR3 region has the DNA TGCGCCAGCAGCTTGGGTAACGGACAGGGGTCACTTGGGACCCAGTACTTC. This chain joins TRBV5-1 and TRBJ2-5; TRBD1 agrees at 9 bases. The length of the CDR3 is 17 residues. V was pared by 0 bases and J by 7 bases, with 13 bases of the junction left unmatched. Germline CDR1 is SGHRS and CDR2 is YFSETQ.

This rearrangement joins TRBV19 to TRBJ2-3; 7 bases line up with TRBD2. CDR1 and CDR2 (germline): LNHDA, SQIVND (reference sequence). Losses at the gene ends were 7 bases for V and 3 bases for J; bases not matched to a gene: 7. The CDR3 has 14 residues. The CDR3 sequence: CASTTRTRTDTQYF. In nucleotides, the CDR3 is TGTGCCAGTACCACTCGGACTAGAACAGATACGCAGTATTTT. Using reference TRBV19 and TRBJ2-3 for the parts outside the CDR3, the full variable domain is DGGITQSPKYLFRKEGQNVTLSCEQNLNHDAMYWYRQDPGQGLRLIYYSQIVNDFQKGDIAEGYSVSREKKESFPLTVTSAQKNPTAFYLCASTTRTRTDTQYFGPGTRLTVL.

This clone was seen a handful of times. The chain has TRBV11-2 and TRBJ1-3, with unresolved D. The CDR3 runs to 14 residues. Trimming left V 3 bases short and J 4 bases short, with 10 bases between. The germline gives CDR1 SGHAT, CDR2 FQNNGV. In nucleotides, the CDR3 is TGTGCCAGCAGCTTGACAACCTTGGGAAACACCATATATTTT. It yields the protein CASSLTTLGNTIYF.

The rearrangement links TRBV28 to TRBJ1-2; TRBD1 aligns across 12 bases. With V trimmed by 6 bases and J by 6 bases, 8 bases remained unmatched. The CDR3 is 15 amino acids. CDR1 is MDHEN, CDR2 SYDVKM, per germline. CDR3 loop: CASSRDRGRSNGYTF. Written as DNA, the CDR3 is TGTGCCAGCAGCCGGGACAGGGGGCGCAGTAATGGCTACACCTTC.

The J gene is TRBJ1-1, the V gene TRBV2; 8 positions match TRBD1. The CDR3 sequence is 16 residues long. CDR1 and CDR2 (germline): SNHLY, FYNNEI. With 6 bases clipped from V and 3 bases from J, the junction kept 12 bases outside the gene matches. CDR3 sequence (DNA): TGTGCCAGCAGCCTAAATATGGGACAGGAGTACACTGAAGCTTTCTTT. It yields the protein CASSLNMGQEYTEAFF.

The rearrangement links TRBV30 to TRBJ2-3; tentatively, D is TRBD2 (6 bases). The CDR3 is 16 amino acids. Trimming pared 0 bases from V and 0 bases from J, leaving 13 bases between. Germline CDR1 is GTSNPN and CDR2 is SVGIG (reference sequence). The CDR3: CAWSVRRGGSTDTQYF. The DNA for the CDR3 is TGTGCCTGGAGTGTACGCCGGGGAGGTAGCACAGATACGCAGTATTTT.

This clone was counted a single time. V and J are TRBV7-9 and TRBJ2-2; tentatively, D is TRBD1 (6 bases). V was shortened by 3 bases and J by 4 bases, with 9 bases between the two germline ends. This CDR3 comprises 14 residues. The germline gives CDR1 SEHNR, CDR2 FQNEAQ (reference sequence). CDR3 region: CASSFRDITGELFF. CDR3 nucleotides: TGTGCCAGCAGCTTCCGGGACATCACCGGGGAGCTGTTTTTT.

V gene TRBV28 combines with J gene TRBJ1-4; D uncertain. The V gene's germline CDR1 is MDHEN and CDR2 SYDVKM. The CDR3 has 11 residues. The V gene lost 4 bases and the J gene lost 12 bases, with 9 bases spanning the gap. CDR3 bases: TGTGCCAGCAGTTCCCTTTCGGAACTGTTTTTT. It translates to CASSSLSELFF. The complete variable domain, with remaining parts taken from reference TRBV28 and TRBJ1-4, reads DVKVTQSSRYLVKRTGEKVFLECVQDMDHENMFWYRQDPGLGLRLIYFSYDVKMKEKGDIPEGYSVSREKKERFSLILESASTNQTSMYLCASSSLSELFFGSGTQLSVL.

Points on this clone: Its ends do not fully match the called genes, so a read error is possible. The gene calls are TRBV7-9 and TRBJ2-4, with 10 bases lining up with TRBD2. The CDR3 loop spans 16 amino acids. Germline V gene data show CDR1 as SEHNR and CDR2 as FQNEAQ (reference sequence). The CDR3 sequence is CTSSPRGSGGPSIQYF. The CDR3 DNA reads TGTACCAGCAGCCCTCGGGGTAGCGGGGGGCCTTCCATTCAGTACTTC.